This record concerns one TCR beta chain sequence. Germline V gene lookup returns CDR1 MGHRA and CDR2 YSYEKL. The CDR3 covers 16 residues. The ends lost 8 bases at V and 1 base at J; junction bases unmatched: 13. The entry originates in a study of shared clonotypes between healthy human individuals. Turning to the study itself: Every donor yielded three CD4 naive, three CD4 memory, two CD8 naive and one CD8 memory plate.

The data were produced by immunoSEQ multiplex PCR, yet TCRdb's version contains in-frame clones alone and is incomplete. The profile shows some 79,000 clones, 62% of them singletons. The source is a man aged 25 to 45 in good health. V is TRBV4-1 and J is TRBJ1-1, with 7 bases aligning to TRBD1. Sequences were obtained from memory CD8+ T cells sorted from blood. Subset described: CD45RO+ cells pooled with CCR7-negative TemRA cells. CDR3 loop: CASRARETGANTEAFF. CDR3 coding DNA: TGCGCCAGCCGCGCGAGAGAAACAGGGGCGAACACTGAAGCTTTCTTT.